These T cell receptor beta chains were read from a single sample in a study of Ad26.COV2.S vaccination and SARS-CoV-2 variants. Profiling relied on immunoSEQ multiplex PCR, and the TCRdb table lists in-frame clones only, not all of them. The sample has roughly 380,000 clones; around 86% are singletons. The sample here was peripheral blood, taken in a trial of Ad26.COV2.S vaccine versus placebo. All receptors come from a person aged 18 to 65 who received the Ad26.COV2.S COVID-19 vaccine or a placebo. The CDR3 runs from the conserved cysteine through the conserved F or W. Fields, in order: V gene, J gene, clone size, D gene, CDR3 protein, CDR3 DNA. The D gene is left open where the match is weak. Size is omitted from some rows. Given values are once, few, many or a class for expanded clones.

V gene: TRBV9; J gene: TRBJ2-7; clone size: -; D gene: TRBD2; CDR3 protein: CASSVNPGGSHAYYEQYF; CDR3 DNA: TGTGCCAGCAGCGTAAATCCCGGGGGGAGTCATGCCTACTACGAGCAGTACTTC
V gene: TRBV7-8; J gene: TRBJ1-5; clone size: -; D gene: -; CDR3 protein: CASSLVRLPNQPQHF; CDR3 DNA: TGTGCCAGCAGCTTGGTTCGCCTACCGAATCAGCCCCAGCATTTT
V gene: TRBV12-3/TRBV12-4; J gene: TRBJ1-2; clone size: -; D gene: TRBD1; CDR3 protein: CASRYGTGSDYTF; CDR3 DNA: TGTGCCAGCAGGTACGGGACAGGGTCGGACTACACCTTC
V gene: TRBV27; J gene: TRBJ2-3; clone size: few; D gene: -; CDR3 protein: CASSLIGDHTDTQYF; CDR3 DNA: TGTGCCAGCAGTTTAATTGGGGACCACACAGATACGCAGTATTTT
V gene: TRBV6-5; J gene: TRBJ2-7; clone size: once; D gene: -; CDR3 protein: CASSSTHNAYEQYF; CDR3 DNA: TGTGCCAGCAGTTCGACCCACAATGCCTACGAGCAGTACTTC
V gene: TRBV14; J gene: TRBJ2-1; clone size: -; D gene: TRBD2; CDR3 protein: CASSQFKGLGFNEQFF; CDR3 DNA: TGTGCCAGCAGCCAATTCAAGGGACTAGGTTTCAATGAGCAGTTCTTC
V gene: TRBV30; J gene: TRBJ2-3; clone size: -; D gene: -; CDR3 protein: CAWGRGADTQYF; CDR3 DNA: TGTGCCTGGGGCCGGGGGGCGGATACGCAGTATTTT
V gene: TRBV4-1; J gene: TRBJ2-3; clone size: -; D gene: TRBD2; CDR3 protein: CASSQESRLAGADTQYF; CDR3 DNA: TGCGCCAGCAGCCAAGAATCGAGACTAGCGGGGGCAGATACGCAGTATTTT
V gene: TRBV10-2; J gene: TRBJ2-7; clone size: -; D gene: -; CDR3 protein: CASRGPVRRHYEQYF; CDR3 DNA: TGCGCCAGCAGGGGGCCCGTGAGACGTCACTACGAGCAGTACTTC
V gene: TRBV4-1; J gene: TRBJ2-7; clone size: -; D gene: TRBD2; CDR3 protein: CASSQWGGYEQYF; CDR3 DNA: TGCGCCAGCAGCCAATGGGGGGGCTACGAGCAGTACTTC
V gene: TRBV5-8; J gene: TRBJ1-2; clone size: once; D gene: -; CDR3 protein: CASSLSGTVYGYTF; CDR3 DNA: TGTGCCAGCAGCTTGTCCGGGACCGTATATGGCTACACCTTC
V gene: TRBV6-5; J gene: TRBJ1-1; clone size: -; D gene: -; CDR3 protein: CASSYPVFGGNTEAFF; CDR3 DNA: TGTGCCAGCAGTTACCCGGTCTTCGGGGGGAACACTGAAGCTTTCTTT
V gene: TRBV3-1/TRBV3-2; J gene: TRBJ1-4; clone size: once; D gene: -; CDR3 protein: CASSQGAANEKLFF; CDR3 DNA: TGTGCCAGCAGCCAGGGGGCGGCTAATGAAAAACTGTTTTTT
V gene: TRBV4-1; J gene: TRBJ1-1; clone size: -; D gene: -; CDR3 protein: CASSQGPGATEAFF; CDR3 DNA: TGCGCCAGCAGCCAAGGTCCAGGGGCGACTGAAGCTTTCTTT
V gene: TRBV21-1; J gene: TRBJ2-7; clone size: -; D gene: -; CDR3 protein: CASSKLGRESSYEQYF; CDR3 DNA: TGTGCCAGCAGCAAGTTGGGTCGCGAAAGCTCCTACGAGCAGTACTTC
V gene: TRBV12-3/TRBV12-4; J gene: TRBJ2-1; clone size: -; D gene: -; CDR3 protein: CASSLAASIEQFF; CDR3 DNA: TGTGCCAGCAGTTTAGCTGCATCCATTGAGCAGTTCTTC
V gene: TRBV6-5; J gene: TRBJ2-5; clone size: -; D gene: -; CDR3 protein: CASSYKLGRETQYF; CDR3 DNA: TGTGCCAGCAGTTATAAACTAGGGAGGGAGACCCAGTACTTC
V gene: TRBV21-1; J gene: TRBJ2-4; clone size: -; D gene: -; CDR3 protein: CASSKRHVDRNIQYF; CDR3 DNA: TGTGCCAGCAGCAAACGGCACGTCGACAGGAACATTCAGTACTTC
V gene: TRBV9; J gene: TRBJ1-6; clone size: -; D gene: -; CDR3 protein: CASSPEGSRDSPLHF; CDR3 DNA: TGTGCCAGCAGCCCCGAAGGCAGTCGGGATTCACCCCTCCACTTT
V gene: TRBV19; J gene: TRBJ1-6; clone size: -; D gene: TRBD1; CDR3 protein: CASSPLDPTGDNSPLHF; CDR3 DNA: TGTGCCAGTAGCCCGCTAGACCCAACAGGGGATAATTCACCCCTCCACTTT
V gene: TRBV9; J gene: TRBJ2-7; clone size: -; D gene: TRBD1; CDR3 protein: CASSPLGQGGYEQYF; CDR3 DNA: TGTGCCAGCAGCCCCCTGGGACAGGGGGGTTACGAGCAGTACTTC
V gene: TRBV7-2; J gene: TRBJ1-3; clone size: -; D gene: TRBD1; CDR3 protein: CASSWRGGQGRPGNTIYF; CDR3 DNA: TGTGCCAGCAGCTGGAGGGGGGGACAGGGTCGGCCTGGAAACACCATATATTTT
V gene: TRBV6-5; J gene: TRBJ2-2; clone size: -; D gene: TRBD2; CDR3 protein: CASGRAGELFF; CDR3 DNA: TGTGCCAGCGGGAGGGCCGGGGAGCTGTTTTTT
V gene: TRBV30; J gene: TRBJ1-6; clone size: few; D gene: -; CDR3 protein: CAWGGGRINSPLHF; CDR3 DNA: TGTGCCTGGGGAGGGGGACGGATTAATTCACCCCTCCACTTT
V gene: TRBV27; J gene: TRBJ1-6; clone size: few; D gene: -; CDR3 protein: CASTSAGGRNSPLHF; CDR3 DNA: TGTGCCAGCACGTCAGCAGGCGGGAGGAATTCACCCCTCCACTTT
V gene: TRBV9; J gene: TRBJ2-7; clone size: once; D gene: TRBD1; CDR3 protein: CASSFGTGDYEQYF; CDR3 DNA: TGTGCCAGCAGCTTCGGGACAGGCGACTACGAGCAGTACTTC
V gene: TRBV19; J gene: TRBJ1-2; clone size: -; D gene: TRBD1; CDR3 protein: CASSAPGGFILFGYTF; CDR3 DNA: TGTGCCAGTAGCGCCCCAGGGGGCTTTATACTTTTTGGCTACACCTTC
V gene: TRBV11-2; J gene: TRBJ2-7; clone size: -; D gene: -; CDR3 protein: CASSRLTAYEQYF; CDR3 DNA: TGTGCCAGCAGCCGCCTGACAGCCTACGAGCAGTACTTC
V gene: TRBV7-9; J gene: TRBJ1-3; clone size: -; D gene: -; CDR3 protein: CASSPDGNTIYF; CDR3 DNA: TGTGCCAGCAGCCCGGACGGAAACACCATATATTTT